Presented here are 32 T cell receptor beta chains from one specimen sequenced in a study of blood T cell repertoires in COVID-19. TCRdb's copy holds only in-frame clones and misses some; the assay was immunoSEQ multiplex PCR. This table has about 96,000 clones, around 80% appearing once. The sample comprised peripheral blood. The receptor set was obtained from a man aged 50 to 60 who had recovered from COVID-19.

CDR3 coding DNA: TGTGCCAGCAGCTTAGCATTAGCGGGCCTCACTGGGGAGACCCAGTACTTC. This sequence encodes CASSLALAGLTGETQYF. This rearrangement joins TRBV7-9 to TRBJ2-5; 7 bases are shared with TRBD2. The CDR3 is 17 amino acids. In germline, CDR1 is SEHNR, CDR2 FQNEAQ (reference sequence). The V segment lost 0 bases and the J segment 5 bases; nucleotides outside the gene matches: 12.

The V gene is TRBV4-3, the J gene TRBJ2-1, with D possibly matching TRBD2 (6 bases). The germline CDR1 and CDR2 sequences are LGHNA and YSLEER. The CDR3 is 13 amino acids. The V end was cut by 5 bases, the J end by 6 bases, with 11 bases between. The CDR3 DNA is TGCGCCAGCAGCTCGGGACTCCTCAATGAGCAGTTCTTC. Amino acid sequence: CASSSGLLNEQFF.

This chain connects TRBV5-6 to TRBJ2-5, with TRBD2 matching over 11 bases. V dropped 7 bases and J dropped 1; count of bases not matched to a gene: 6. The CDR3 is 15 residues long. Germline V gene data show CDR1 as SGHDT and CDR2 as YYEEEE. CDR3 DNA sequence: TGTGCCAGCGTCCGACTAGCGGGGCCCCAAGAGACCCAGTACTTC. It translates to CASVRLAGPQETQYF.

This chain connects TRBV10-2 to TRBJ1-5, with 9 nucleotides matching TRBD1. V lost 6 bases and J lost 6; bases outside the gene matches: 3. The CDR3 contains 13 residues. Per germline, CDR1 WSHSY and CDR2 SAAADI. CDR3 sequence: CASSTGGGQPQHF. For the CDR3, the DNA is TGCGCCAGCAGCACAGGGGGCGGTCAGCCCCAGCATTTT.

This clone was counted ten times or more. This rearrangement joins TRBV6-5 to TRBJ1-5; the D is unclear. The V gene lost 5 bases and the J gene lost 5 bases, with 16 bases spanning the gap. The CDR3 extends over 15 amino acids. CDR1 and CDR2 from the germline V gene are MNHEY and SVGAGI. The CDR3 loop reads CASSKQPAPDQPQHF. In DNA form, the CDR3 reads TGTGCCAGCAGTAAACAGCCCGCCCCGGATCAGCCCCAGCATTTT.

This clone came up a few times. The chain carries TRBV3-1 (or the pseudogene TRBV3-2) and TRBJ2-3, with D perhaps matching TRBD2 (6 bases). Trimming stripped 0 bases from V and 2 bases from J, with 15 bases between. The CDR3 totals 17 residues. The V gene's germline CDR1 is LGHDT and CDR2 YNNKEL (reference sequence). The CDR3 DNA reads as TGTGCCAGCAGCCAAGATCCCCCTAGCGAGATCACAGATACGCAGTATTTT. Its protein product is CASSQDPPSEITDTQYF.

This chain joins TRBV6-5 and TRBJ2-1; D is possibly TRBD2 (7 bases). CDR3 length: 14 amino acids. V was pared by 6 bases and J by 4 bases, with 13 bases between. In germline, CDR1 is MNHEY, CDR2 SVGAGI. The CDR3 region is CASRGGQNYNEQFF. The DNA for the CDR3 is TGTGCCAGCAGGGGGGGGCAGAATTACAATGAGCAGTTCTTC.

This clone was recorded only once. The chain couples TRBV4-2 to TRBJ2-3; 13 nucleotides match TRBD2. Germline values: CDR1 LGHNA, CDR2 YNFKEQ. Trimming cost V 4 bases and J 6 bases; bases outside gene matches: 7. This CDR3 spans 16 amino acids. The CDR3 here is CASSPGTSGAYDTQYF. CDR3 sequence (DNA): TGTGCCAGCAGCCCCGGGACTAGCGGGGCTTACGATACGCAGTATTTT.

This rearrangement joins TRBV3-1 (or the pseudogene TRBV3-2) to TRBJ2-5, with 10 bases that match TRBD2. Germline V gene data show CDR1 as LGHDT and CDR2 as YNNKEL (reference sequence). CDR3 length equals 18 residues. V dropped 0 bases and J dropped 3; count of bases not matched to a gene: 10. CDR3 sequence (DNA): TGTGCCAGCAGCCAAGAAATAGCGGGGGGCCCAGCCGAAGAGACCCAGTACTTC. Its protein is CASSQEIAGGPAEETQYF.

The rearrangement uses TRBV7-3 and TRBJ2-1; D unclear. CDR1 and CDR2 from the germline V gene are SGHTA and FQGTGA. The CDR3 is 16 amino acids. V lost 1 base and J 2 bases, leaving 12 bases between the germline ends. Here the CDR3 reads CASSLIGTATYNEQFF. DNA for the CDR3: TGTGCCAGCAGCTTAATCGGTACCGCGACCTACAATGAGCAGTTCTTC.

The V and J genes are TRBV11-3 and TRBJ2-1; 9 bases map to TRBD2. J lost 5 bases, V lost 5 bases, and 7 bases had no gene match. Per germline, CDR1 SGHNT and CDR2 YENEEA. The CDR3 spans 15 residues. Written as DNA, the CDR3 is TGTGCCAGCAGCCCTAGCGGGGACAGAAACAATGAGCAGTTCTTC. Amino acids: CASSPSGDRNNEQFF.

V gene TRBV3-1 (or the pseudogene TRBV3-2) combines with J gene TRBJ1-5, with D uncertain. Germline CDR1 is LGHDT and CDR2 is YNNKEL (reference sequence). V shed 3 bases and J shed 4 bases, with 4 bases lying between them. The CDR3 length is 12 residues. The CDR3, as DNA: TGTGCCAGCAGCCATCTTAATCAGCCCCAGCATTTT. Translated: CASSHLNQPQHF.

V and J are TRBV2 and TRBJ2-2; possibly TRBD1 for D (5 bases). This CDR3 comprises 15 residues. V was clipped by 7 bases and J by 0 bases, with 12 bases between them. Germline V gene data show CDR1 as SNHLY and CDR2 as FYNNEI. The DNA of the CDR3 is TGTGCCAGCACAGGGTGGGAAACGAACACCGGGGAGCTGTTTTTT. It encodes CASTGWETNTGELFF.

The rearrangement links TRBV14 to TRBJ2-1; 14 positions match TRBD2. Germline-derived CDR1 and CDR2 are SGHDN and FVKESK. J lost 10 bases, V lost 4 bases, and 12 bases had no gene match. This CDR3 has 17 residues. The CDR3 nucleotides read TGTGCCAGCAGCCCTCGGCCCGGGACTAGCGGGAGACACGAGCAGTTCTTC. Its protein product is CASSPRPGTSGRHEQFF. Full variable domain (remainder filled in from reference TRBV14 and TRBJ2-1): EAGVTQFPSHSVIEKGQTVTLRCDPISGHDNLYWYRRVMGKEIKFLLHFVKESKQDESGMPNNRFLAERTGGTYSTLKVQPAELEDSGVYFCASSPRPGTSGRHEQFFGPGTRLTVL.

The genes are TRBV29-1 and TRBJ2-3, with 8 bases identical to TRBD2. Germline trimming cut 4 bases from V and 1 base from J; bases unmatched to any gene: 7. Germline V gene data show CDR1 as SQVTM and CDR2 as ANQGSEA. This CDR3 comprises 15 residues. The CDR3 sequence: CSVAARGDRTDTQYF. CDR3 coding DNA: TGCAGCGTTGCGGCGCGGGGGGACCGCACAGATACGCAGTATTTT.

The chain couples TRBV9 to TRBJ2-3; D gene uncertain. Looked up from germline, CDR1 is SGDLS and CDR2 is YYNGEE. V was cut by 0 bases and J by 0 bases, with 5 bases left in between. The CDR3 contains 14 residues. DNA for the CDR3: TGTGCCAGCAGCGTAGGAGAGAGCACAGATACGCAGTATTTT. This gives the protein CASSVGESTDTQYF.

The chain employs TRBV5-1 and TRBJ1-1, with D hard to call. This CDR3 spans 15 amino acids. CDR1 and CDR2 from the germline V gene are SGHRS and YFSETQ. Trimming took off 7 bases at V and 1 base at J, with 17 bases between the two ends. The CDR3 DNA reads as TGCGCCAGCGACCTTGAGCGAGGTCAGAACACTGAAGCTTTCTTT. Residues: CASDLERGQNTEAFF. Combining the CDR3 with reference TRBV5-1 and TRBJ1-1 gives the whole variable domain KAGVTQTPRYLIKTRGQQVTLSCSPISGHRSVSWYQQTPGQGLQFLFEYFSETQRNKGNFPGRFSGRQFSNSRSEMNVSTLELGDSALYLCASDLERGQNTEAFFGQGTRLTVV.

The rearrangement uses TRBV19 and TRBJ1-6; TRBD1 aligns across 9 bases. Trimming at V came to 10 bases and at J to 9 bases, leaving 13 bases not matched to a gene. The CDR3 is 15 amino acids. Germline-derived CDR1 and CDR2 are LNHDA and SQIVND (reference sequence). The CDR3 protein is CATSDRGGIGSPLHF. The CDR3 coding sequence is TGTGCCACCTCCGACAGGGGGGGCATAGGTTCACCCCTCCACTTT. The entire variable domain, with the rest obtained from reference TRBV19 and TRBJ1-6, is as follows: DGGITQSPKYLFRKEGQNVTLSCEQNLNHDAMYWYRQDPGQGLRLIYYSQIVNDFQKGDIAEGYSVSREKKESFPLTVTSAQKNPTAFYLCATSDRGGIGSPLHFGNGTRLTVT.

The chain joins TRBV12-5 to TRBJ1-1; the D gene is possibly TRBD1 (6 bases). The germline V gene has CDR1 LGHNT and CDR2 FRNRAP. This CDR3 is built from 18 residues. V gave up 6 bases and J gave up 1 base, with 24 bases separating them. The CDR3 region has the DNA TGTGCTAGTGGACGAAGGGACGCCCCAGGGGAGGGGAACACTGAAGCTTTCTTT. This codes for CASGRRDAPGEGNTEAFF.

The rearrangement joins TRBV27 to TRBJ1-3, with D unclear. CDR1 is MNHEY and CDR2 is SMNVEV in the germline V gene (reference sequence). V was trimmed by 6 bases and J by 7 bases, leaving 7 bases between them. The CDR3 spans 11 residues. This CDR3 reads CASRSRNTIYF. DNA for the CDR3: TGTGCCAGCAGATCACGGAACACCATATATTTT.

The chain carries TRBV7-9 and TRBJ2-7; the D is unclear. V dropped 3 bases and J dropped 2 bases, with 8 bases sitting between them. The germline V gene encodes CDR1 SEHNR and CDR2 FQNEAQ (reference sequence). The CDR3 covers 13 residues. CDR3 sequence: CASSFSLTYEQYF. CDR3 coding DNA: TGTGCCAGCAGCTTCTCTTTAACCTACGAGCAGTACTTC.

This clone was counted only a few times. The rearrangement uses TRBV27 and TRBJ1-1; perhaps TRBD1 as D (5 bases). V was pared by 5 bases and J by 5 bases, with 18 bases between. Germline values: CDR1 MNHEY, CDR2 SMNVEV (reference sequence). The CDR3 sequence is 15 residues long. The CDR3 DNA follows: TGTGCCAGCAGTCTCTACGACGGCCGGGGGACTGAAGCTTTCTTT. Protein product: CASSLYDGRGTEAFF.

The chain employs TRBV20-1 and TRBJ2-1, with D possibly being TRBD2 (5 bases). The CDR3 is 11 residues long. Trimming pared 5 bases from V and 6 bases from J, leaving 8 bases between. Germline V gives CDR1 DFQATT, CDR2 SNEGSKA (reference sequence). The CDR3 nucleotides read TGCAGTGCTCCGGGGAGCAATGAGCAGTTCTTC. This encodes CSAPGSNEQFF.

This chain joins TRBV7-2 and TRBJ2-7, with 8 bases aligning to TRBD2. This CDR3 comprises 17 residues. Germline loops: CDR1 SGHTA, CDR2 FQGNSA. Trimming at V came to 4 bases and at J to 4 bases, leaving 15 bases not matched to a gene. The CDR3 loop reads CASSSRGGAGVWYEQYF. The CDR3 DNA reads TGTGCCAGCAGCTCTAGGGGGGGAGCGGGAGTGTGGTACGAGCAGTACTTC.

V is TRBV9 and J is TRBJ2-5; D unclear. Trimming took 0 bases from V and 1 from J, leaving 10 bases between them. Germline CDR1 is SGDLS and CDR2 is YYNGEE. The CDR3 extends over 15 amino acids. The CDR3 nucleotides are TGTGCCAGCAGCGTAGACCACAGCAGCCAAGAGACCCAGTACTTC. Residues: CASSVDHSSQETQYF.

In DNA, the CDR3 is TGTGCCAGCAGCCAAGATAACAGGGCTTATGGAAACACCATATATTTT. Translating gives CASSQDNRAYGNTIYF. The chain employs TRBV3-1 (or the pseudogene TRBV3-2) and TRBJ1-3, with a possible D match to TRBD1 (6 bases). The germline gives CDR1 LGHDT, CDR2 YNNKEL (reference sequence). This CDR3 is built from 16 residues. V gave up 0 bases and J gave up 3 bases, with 12 bases separating them.

This clone was recorded only once. This chain connects TRBV3-1 (or the pseudogene TRBV3-2) to TRBJ2-3, with D perhaps TRBD2 (6 bases). Trimming cost V 6 bases and J 9 bases, with 13 bases left between them. The CDR3 is 12 amino acids. CDR1 LGHDT and CDR2 YNNKEL come from the germline V gene (reference sequence). The CDR3 coding sequence is TGTGCCAGCAGTCCCGAGCGGGTAACGCAGTATTTT. Amino acids: CASSPERVTQYF.

This clone was detected once. The same CDR3 is also encoded by other DNA sequences in this sample. The CDR3 loop reads CAWSVGGNTEAFF. CDR3 nucleotides: TGTGCCTGGAGTGTGGGGGGGAACACTGAAGCTTTCTTT. The rearrangement links TRBV30 to TRBJ1-1; TRBD1 might be the D (5 bases). The germline gives CDR1 GTSNPN, CDR2 SVGIG (reference sequence). V gave up 0 bases and J gave up 1 base, with 6 bases separating them. CDR3 length equals 13 residues.

The J gene is TRBJ1-5, the V gene TRBV5-1; D not certain. The CDR3 runs 14 residues. Germline CDR1 SGHRS, CDR2 YFSETQ. The V and J ends lost 4 bases and 7 bases respectively, with 15 bases between them. The CDR3 DNA reads TGCGCCAGCAGCGCGGGAGGGCCTGGCCAGCCCCAGCATTTT. Its protein is CASSAGGPGQPQHF.

This clone was recorded many times. Distinct nucleotide sequences in the sample also encode this CDR3. The chain employs TRBV6-4 and TRBJ2-2; D unresolved. Germline lookup yields CDR1 MRHNA and CDR2 SNTAGT. The ends were cut back, 0 bases at V and 4 bases at J, with 3 bases in the middle. The CDR3 has 13 residues. The CDR3, as DNA: TGTGCCAGCAGTGACTCTAGCACCGGGGAGCTGTTTTTT. It yields the protein CASSDSSTGELFF.

The chain couples TRBV2 to TRBJ1-1, with D possibly being TRBD1 (6 bases). The CDR3 loop spans 14 amino acids. The germline CDR1 and CDR2 sequences are SNHLY and FYNNEI. V dropped 2 bases and J dropped 3 bases, with 10 bases sitting between them. This chain's CDR3 is CASSETGWYTEAFF. The CDR3 DNA reads TGTGCCAGCAGTGAAACAGGGTGGTACACTGAAGCTTTCTTT.

The chain has TRBV19 and TRBJ1-1; 8 bases fit TRBD1. CDR3 length: 15 residues. V gave up 2 bases and J gave up 7 bases; unmatched junction bases: 9. CDR1 and CDR2 (germline): LNHDA, SQIVND (reference sequence). The CDR3 nucleotides read TGTGCCAGTAGTATAAGCGGGGACAGGACTAATGAAGCTTTCTTT. Amino acid sequence: CASSISGDRTNEAFF. The complete variable domain, with remaining parts taken from reference TRBV19 and TRBJ1-1, reads DGGITQSPKYLFRKEGQNVTLSCEQNLNHDAMYWYRQDPGQGLRLIYYSQIVNDFQKGDIAEGYSVSREKKESFPLTVTSAQKNPTAFYLCASSISGDRTNEAFFGQGTRLTVV.